This TCR beta chain derives from a study of T cell responses to AZD1222 COVID-19 vaccine. Study at large: Second-dose timings of about 4 or about 12 weeks were pooled. Study-level findings and limits: The reported proportion of spike-specific TCRs targeting unmutated variant regions was nearly half. Donors were mostly white British, more females; clonal diversity possibly underestimated.

Trimming removed 0 bases from V and 7 bases from J; junction bases left unmatched: 7. CDR1 and CDR2 from the germline V gene are KGHSH and LQKENI. The CDR3 spans 15 residues. Clones were sequenced by immunoSEQ multiplex PCR, and TCRdb holds only the in-frame ones, with some missing. The sample lists 25,000 to 35,000 clones; approximately 93% were seen once. A remark on this clone: Its cognate antigen is unknown.

The chain couples TRBV18 to TRBJ1-1; TRBD1 matches 8 bases. The sample was peripheral blood, taken on day 0 of AZD1222 vaccination. The source of this sequence is an adult in good health. The DNA for the CDR3 is TGTGCCAGCTCACCACCCGGGCAGGGGGCAAGTGAAGCTTTCTTT. The encoded protein is CASSPPGQGASEAFF.